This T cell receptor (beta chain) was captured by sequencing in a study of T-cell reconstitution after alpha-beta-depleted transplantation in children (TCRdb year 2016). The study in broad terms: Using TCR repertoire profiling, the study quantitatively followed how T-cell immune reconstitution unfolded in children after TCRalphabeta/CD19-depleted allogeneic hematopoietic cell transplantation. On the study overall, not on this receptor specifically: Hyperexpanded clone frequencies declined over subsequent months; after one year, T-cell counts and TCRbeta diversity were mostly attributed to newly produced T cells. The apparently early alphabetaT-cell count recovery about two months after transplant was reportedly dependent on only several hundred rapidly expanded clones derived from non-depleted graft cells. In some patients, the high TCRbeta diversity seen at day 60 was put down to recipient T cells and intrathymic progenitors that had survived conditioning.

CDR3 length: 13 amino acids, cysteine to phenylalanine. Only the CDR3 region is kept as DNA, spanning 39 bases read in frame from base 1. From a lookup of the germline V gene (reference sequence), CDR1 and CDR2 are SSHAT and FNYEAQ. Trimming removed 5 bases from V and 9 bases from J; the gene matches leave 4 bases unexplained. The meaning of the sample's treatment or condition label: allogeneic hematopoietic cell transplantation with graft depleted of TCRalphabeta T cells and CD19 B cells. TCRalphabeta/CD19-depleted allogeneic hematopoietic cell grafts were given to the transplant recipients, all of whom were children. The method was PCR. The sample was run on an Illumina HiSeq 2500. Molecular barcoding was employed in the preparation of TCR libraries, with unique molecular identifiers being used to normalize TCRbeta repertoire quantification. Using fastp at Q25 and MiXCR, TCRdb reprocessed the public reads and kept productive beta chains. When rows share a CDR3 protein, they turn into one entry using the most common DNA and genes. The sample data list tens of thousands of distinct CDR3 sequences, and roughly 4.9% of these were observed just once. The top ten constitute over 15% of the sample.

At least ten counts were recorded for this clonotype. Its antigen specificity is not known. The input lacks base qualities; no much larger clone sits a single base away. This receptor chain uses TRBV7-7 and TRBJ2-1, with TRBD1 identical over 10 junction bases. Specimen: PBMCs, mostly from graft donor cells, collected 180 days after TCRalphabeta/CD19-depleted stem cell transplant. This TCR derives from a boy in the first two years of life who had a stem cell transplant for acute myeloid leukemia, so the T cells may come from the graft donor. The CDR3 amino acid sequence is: CASSLDRGLEQFF. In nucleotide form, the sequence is TGTGCCAGCAGCCTTGACAGGGGGCTTGAGCAGTTCTTC. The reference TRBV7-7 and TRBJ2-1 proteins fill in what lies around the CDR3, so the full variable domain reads GAGVSQSPRYKVTKRGQDVTLRCDPISSHATLYWYQQALGQGPEFLTYFNYEAQPDKSGLPSDRFSAERPEGSISTLTIQRTEQRDSAMYRCASSLDRGLEQFFGPGTRLTVL.